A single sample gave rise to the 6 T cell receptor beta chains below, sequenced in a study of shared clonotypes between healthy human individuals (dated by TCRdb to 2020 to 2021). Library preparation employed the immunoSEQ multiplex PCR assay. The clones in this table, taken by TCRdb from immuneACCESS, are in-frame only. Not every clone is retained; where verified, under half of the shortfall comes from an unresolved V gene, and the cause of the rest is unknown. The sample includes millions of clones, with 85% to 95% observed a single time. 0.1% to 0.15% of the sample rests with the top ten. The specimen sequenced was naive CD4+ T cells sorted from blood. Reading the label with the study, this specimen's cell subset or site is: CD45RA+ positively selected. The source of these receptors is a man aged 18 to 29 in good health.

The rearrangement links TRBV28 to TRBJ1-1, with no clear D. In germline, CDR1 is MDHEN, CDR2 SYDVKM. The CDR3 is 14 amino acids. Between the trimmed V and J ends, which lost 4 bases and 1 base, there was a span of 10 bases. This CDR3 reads CASSYPTGNTEAFF. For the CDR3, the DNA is TGTGCCAGCAGTTACCCGACGGGGAACACTGAAGCTTTCTTT.

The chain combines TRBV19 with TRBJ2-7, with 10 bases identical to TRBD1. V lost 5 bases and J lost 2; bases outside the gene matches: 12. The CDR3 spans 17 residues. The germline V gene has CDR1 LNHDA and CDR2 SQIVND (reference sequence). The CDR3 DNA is TGTGCCAGTAGTTTCTCTTACCGGGACAGGGGAGCCTACGAGCAGTACTTC. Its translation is CASSFSYRDRGAYEQYF.

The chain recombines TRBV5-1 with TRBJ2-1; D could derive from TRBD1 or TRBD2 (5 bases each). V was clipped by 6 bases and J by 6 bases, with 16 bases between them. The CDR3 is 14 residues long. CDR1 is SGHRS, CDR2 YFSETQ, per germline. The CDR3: CASNRDEVFNEQFF. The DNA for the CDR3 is TGCGCCAGCAACCGGGACGAAGTGTTCAATGAGCAGTTCTTC.

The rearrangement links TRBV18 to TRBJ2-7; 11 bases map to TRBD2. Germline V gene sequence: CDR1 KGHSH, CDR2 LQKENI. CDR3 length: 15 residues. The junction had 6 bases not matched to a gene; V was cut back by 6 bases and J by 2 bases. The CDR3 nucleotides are TGTGCCAGCTCGTCGGGACTAGCGGAAACCTACGAGCAGTACTTC. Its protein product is CASSSGLAETYEQYF.

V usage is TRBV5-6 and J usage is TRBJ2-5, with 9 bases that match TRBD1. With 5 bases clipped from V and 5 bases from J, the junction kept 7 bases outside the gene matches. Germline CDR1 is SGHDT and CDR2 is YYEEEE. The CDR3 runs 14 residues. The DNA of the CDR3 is TGTGCCAGCAGGAGGACAGGGGAGGGCGAGACCCAGTACTTC. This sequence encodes CASRRTGEGETQYF.

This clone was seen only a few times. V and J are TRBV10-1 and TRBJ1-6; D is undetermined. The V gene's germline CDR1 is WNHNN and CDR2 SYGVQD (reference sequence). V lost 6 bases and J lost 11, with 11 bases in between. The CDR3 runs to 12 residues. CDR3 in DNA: TGCGCCAGCAGGACCATGGGGACACCCCTCCACTTT. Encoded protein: CASRTMGTPLHF.